These 2 T cell receptor beta chains came from one sample sequenced in a study of CD8+ T cells in alopecia areata. Sequencing templates came from extracted RNA that was reverse transcribed into cDNA. The method was immunoSEQ multiplex PCR; TCRdb's version includes in-frame clones alone and lacks a portion of them. The top ten hold roughly 5.3% of the sample, which has about 200,000 clones, around 50% seen once. Input material: CD8+ T cells sorted from blood. These receptor sequences come from a human donor in good health.

This sequence joins TRBV11-2 and TRBJ2-7, with D perhaps TRBD2 (6 bases). Germline V lookup: CDR1 SGHAT, CDR2 FQNNGV. CDR3 length: 15 residues. V was pared by 0 bases and J by 3 bases, with 12 bases between. DNA for the CDR3: TGTGCCAGCAGCTTAGACCTCCCTAGCGTCTACGAGCAGTACTTC. This gives the protein CASSLDLPSVYEQYF.

This clone was detected only a few times. This chain joins TRBV7-8 and TRBJ1-5, with D perhaps matching TRBD1 (5 bases). CDR1 is SGHVS, CDR2 FQNEAQ, per germline. Trimming pared 6 bases from V and 0 bases from J, leaving 12 bases between. This CDR3 has 15 residues. The DNA of the CDR3 is TGTGCCAGCAGAACAGGAGGGAATAGCAATCAGCCCCAGCATTTT. Its protein product is CASRTGGNSNQPQHF.